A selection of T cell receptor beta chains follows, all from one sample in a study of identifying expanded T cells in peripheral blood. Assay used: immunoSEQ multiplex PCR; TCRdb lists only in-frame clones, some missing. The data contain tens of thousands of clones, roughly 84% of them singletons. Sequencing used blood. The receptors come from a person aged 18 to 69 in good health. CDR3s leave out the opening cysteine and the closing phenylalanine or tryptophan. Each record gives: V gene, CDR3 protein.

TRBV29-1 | SVGTYRDSHEQY
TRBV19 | ASRPIGANEQF
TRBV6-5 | ASSALDGTNYGYT
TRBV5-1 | ASRSDRGPGNTIY
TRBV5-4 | ASSLIAGAGADYNEQF
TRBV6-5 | ASRGGGNQPQH
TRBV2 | ASSAVAGTDTQY
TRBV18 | ASSASGLDRPYEQY
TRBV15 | ATSATRGEGTGELF
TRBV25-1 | ASSDSLIQY
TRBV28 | ASSLFGQSPRQPQH
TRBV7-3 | ASSLGSGNTGELF
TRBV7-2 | ASSLSGTGRAGELF
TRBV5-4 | ASSFRLTEGYT
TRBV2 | APKGSSGEQY
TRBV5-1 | ASSLTGTGGYEQY
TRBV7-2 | ASSLGVAGESRQY
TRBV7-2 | ASSTGQGRAGELF
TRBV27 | ASREVHPRGQQGADTQY
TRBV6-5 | ASSYSSSGGFDEQY
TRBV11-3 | ASSYLAGGQGNEQF
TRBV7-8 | ASSLAGSEGETQY
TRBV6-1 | ASRGVTEPQH
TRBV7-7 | ASSLSLADTQY
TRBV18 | ASSPPGTGAYNEQF
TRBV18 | ASSRQGADYGYT
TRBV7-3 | ASSRSGGNNEQF
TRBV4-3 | ASSQRQGADIYGYT
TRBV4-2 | ASSQTGTDDTGELF
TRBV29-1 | SVVGGLAGYNEQF
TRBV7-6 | ASSLAGLAVGNEQF
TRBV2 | ASTNSGIQTYTSGNTIY
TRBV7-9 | ASSGTGGSNTEAF
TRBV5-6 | ASSPVRQGANWEQF
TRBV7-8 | ASSYDSHTGELF
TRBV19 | ASSISPAASYNEQF
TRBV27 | ASSQGLAGVNEQF
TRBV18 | ASSPQLADVGHEQY
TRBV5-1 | ASSSTVLGGGTGELF
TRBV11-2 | ASSLNSLGGEKLF
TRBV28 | ASSSPGSGAQPYEQY
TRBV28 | ASSPVPTDTQY
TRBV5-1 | ASRGTSGSMNPTYNEQF
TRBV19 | ASSAPFLGTWQETQY
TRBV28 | ASSRLAGTYEQY
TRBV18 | ASSPLAHQGNTEAF
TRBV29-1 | SVGTGYNEQF
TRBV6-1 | ASSDRDRIETQY
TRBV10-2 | ASSESRTGTGELF
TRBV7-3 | ASSSLGGAYEQY
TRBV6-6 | ASSPPAGELF
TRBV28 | ASSHLVERPITYEQY
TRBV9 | ASSAGTSGRLREQF
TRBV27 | ASSSDGRSFYGYT
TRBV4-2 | ASSQEGDTGELF
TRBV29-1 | SVDGASGSYEQY
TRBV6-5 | ASSYSRESGANVLT
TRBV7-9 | ASSQGGGSYEQY
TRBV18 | ASSPPRAGRGDYEQY